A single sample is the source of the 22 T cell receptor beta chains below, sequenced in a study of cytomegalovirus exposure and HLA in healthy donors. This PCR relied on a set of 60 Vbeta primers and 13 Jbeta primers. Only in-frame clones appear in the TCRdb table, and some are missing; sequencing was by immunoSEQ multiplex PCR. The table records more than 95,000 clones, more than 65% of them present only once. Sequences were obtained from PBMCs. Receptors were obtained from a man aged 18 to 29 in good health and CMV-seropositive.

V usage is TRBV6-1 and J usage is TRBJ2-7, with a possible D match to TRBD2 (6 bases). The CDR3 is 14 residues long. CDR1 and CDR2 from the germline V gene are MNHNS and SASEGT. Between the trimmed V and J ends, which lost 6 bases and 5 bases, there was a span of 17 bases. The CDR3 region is CASRTRGPIDEQYF. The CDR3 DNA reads TGTGCCAGCAGGACTAGAGGGCCGATAGACGAGCAGTACTTC.

This CDR3 is CASSLALLISGQGPARTLNTEAFF. The CDR3 DNA reads TGCGCCAGCAGCTTGGCCCTACTGATCTCGGGACAGGGGCCCGCACGCACCCTGAACACTGAAGCTTTCTTT. This chain connects TRBV5-1 to TRBJ1-1; 10 bases align to TRBD1. Germline loops: CDR1 SGHRS, CDR2 YFSETQ. The CDR3 sequence is 24 residues long. V shed 0 bases, J shed 0 bases, and the junction held 26 bases outside the gene matches.

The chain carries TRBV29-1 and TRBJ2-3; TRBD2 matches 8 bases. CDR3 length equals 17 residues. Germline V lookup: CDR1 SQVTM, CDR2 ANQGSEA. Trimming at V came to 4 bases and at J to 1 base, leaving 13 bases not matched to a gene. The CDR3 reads CSVGGKTGGEGTDTQYF. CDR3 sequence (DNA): TGCAGCGTTGGGGGTAAAACGGGGGGGGAGGGCACAGATACGCAGTATTTT.

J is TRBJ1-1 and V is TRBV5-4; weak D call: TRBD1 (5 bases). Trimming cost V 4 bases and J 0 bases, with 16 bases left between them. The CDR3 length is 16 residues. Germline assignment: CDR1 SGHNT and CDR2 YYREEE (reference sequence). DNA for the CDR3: TGTGCCAGCAGCCCTTCGTTGGGGGGAGTGAACACTGAAGCTTTCTTT. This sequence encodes CASSPSLGGVNTEAFF.

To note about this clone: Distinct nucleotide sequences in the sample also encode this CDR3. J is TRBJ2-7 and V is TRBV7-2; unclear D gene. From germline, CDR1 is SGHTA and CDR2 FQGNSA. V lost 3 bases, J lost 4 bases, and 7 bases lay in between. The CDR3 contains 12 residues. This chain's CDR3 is CASSLSRYEQYF. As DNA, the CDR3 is TGTGCCAGCAGCTTGTCTAGGTACGAGCAGTACTTC. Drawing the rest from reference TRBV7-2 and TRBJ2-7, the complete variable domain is GAGVSQSPSNKVTEKGKDVELRCDPISGHTALYWYRQSLGQGLEFLIYFQGNSAPDKSGLPSDRFSAERTGGSVSTLTIQRTQQEDSAVYLCASSLSRYEQYFGPGTRLTVT.

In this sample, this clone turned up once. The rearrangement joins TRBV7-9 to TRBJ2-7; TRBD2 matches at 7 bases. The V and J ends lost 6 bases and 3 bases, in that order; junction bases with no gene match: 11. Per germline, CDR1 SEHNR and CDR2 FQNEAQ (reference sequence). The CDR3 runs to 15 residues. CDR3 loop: CASRAGTGPRYEQYF. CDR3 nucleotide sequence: TGTGCCAGCAGAGCGGGGACTGGCCCTCGCTACGAGCAGTACTTC.

The CDR3 region has the DNA TGTGCCAGTAGTATGGGACTAGCGGGAGGAGCAGATACGCAGTATTTT. It is translated as CASSMGLAGGADTQYF. The chain links TRBV19 to TRBJ2-3; 15 nucleotides agree with TRBD2. Germline V CDR1 and CDR2: LNHDA, SQIVND (reference sequence). The CDR3 is 16 residues long. Losses at the gene ends were 3 bases for V and 4 bases for J; bases not matched to a gene: 2.

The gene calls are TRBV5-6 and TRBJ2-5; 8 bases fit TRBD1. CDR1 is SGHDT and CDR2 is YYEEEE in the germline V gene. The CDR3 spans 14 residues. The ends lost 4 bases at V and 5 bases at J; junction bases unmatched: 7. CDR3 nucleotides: TGTGCCAGCAGCCCCAGGACAGGGCTCGAGACCCAGTACTTC. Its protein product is CASSPRTGLETQYF. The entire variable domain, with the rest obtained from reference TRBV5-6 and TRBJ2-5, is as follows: DAGVTQSPTHLIKTRGQQVTLRCSPKSGHDTVSWYQQALGQGPQFIFQYYEEEERQRGNFPDRFSGHQFPNYSSELNVNALLLGDSALYLCASSPRTGLETQYFGPGTRLLVL.

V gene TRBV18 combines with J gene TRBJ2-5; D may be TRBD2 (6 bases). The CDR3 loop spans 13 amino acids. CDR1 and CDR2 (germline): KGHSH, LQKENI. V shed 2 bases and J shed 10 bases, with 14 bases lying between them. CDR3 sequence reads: CASSPEASVGQYF. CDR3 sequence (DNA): TGTGCCAGCTCACCAGAGGCTAGCGTGGGCCAGTACTTC.

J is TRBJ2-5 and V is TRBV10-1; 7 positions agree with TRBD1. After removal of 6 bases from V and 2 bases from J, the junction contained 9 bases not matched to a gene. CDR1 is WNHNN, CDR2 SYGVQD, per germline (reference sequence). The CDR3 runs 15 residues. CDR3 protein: CASSGGTAGQETQYF. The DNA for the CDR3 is TGCGCCAGCAGCGGTGGGACAGCTGGGCAAGAGACCCAGTACTTC.

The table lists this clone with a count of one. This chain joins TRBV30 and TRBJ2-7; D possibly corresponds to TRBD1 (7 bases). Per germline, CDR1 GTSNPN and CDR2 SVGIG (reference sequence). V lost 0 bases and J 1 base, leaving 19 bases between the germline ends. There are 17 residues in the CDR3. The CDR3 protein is CAWSVRGLRDSSYEQYF. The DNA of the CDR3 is TGTGCCTGGAGTGTACGGGGGTTACGGGACAGTTCCTACGAGCAGTACTTC.

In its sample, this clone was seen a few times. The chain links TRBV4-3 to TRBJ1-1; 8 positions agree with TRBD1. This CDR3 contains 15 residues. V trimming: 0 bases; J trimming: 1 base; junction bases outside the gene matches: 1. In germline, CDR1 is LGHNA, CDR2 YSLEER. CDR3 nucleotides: TGCGCCAGCAGCCAAGATGGGACAGGGAACACTGAAGCTTTCTTT. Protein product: CASSQDGTGNTEAFF.

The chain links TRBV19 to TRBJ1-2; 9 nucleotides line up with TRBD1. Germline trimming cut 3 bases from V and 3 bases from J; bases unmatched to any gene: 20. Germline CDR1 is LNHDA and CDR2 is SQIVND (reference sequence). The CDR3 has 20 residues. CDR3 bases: TGTGCCAGTAGTATCCACCACGCGTCCCGGGACAGGGAAGGATACTATGGCTACACCTTC. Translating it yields CASSIHHASRDREGYYGYTF.

CDR3 sequence: CASSLSLARHEQFF. DNA of the CDR3: TGTGCCAGCAGCTTATCTCTAGCGAGGCATGAGCAGTTCTTC. The J gene is TRBJ2-1, the V gene TRBV11-2; a possible D gene is TRBD2 (6 bases). This CDR3 contains 14 residues. Germline-derived CDR1 and CDR2 are SGHAT and FQNNGV. The V and J ends lost 2 bases and 8 bases respectively, with 13 bases between them.

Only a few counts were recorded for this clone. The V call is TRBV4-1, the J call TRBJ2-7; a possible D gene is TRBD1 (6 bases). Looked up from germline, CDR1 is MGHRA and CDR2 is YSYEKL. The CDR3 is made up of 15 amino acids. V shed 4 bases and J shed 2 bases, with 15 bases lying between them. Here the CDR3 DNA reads TGCGCCAGCAGCCTTTTGACAGGAAATGCCTACGAGCAGTACTTC. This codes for CASSLLTGNAYEQYF.

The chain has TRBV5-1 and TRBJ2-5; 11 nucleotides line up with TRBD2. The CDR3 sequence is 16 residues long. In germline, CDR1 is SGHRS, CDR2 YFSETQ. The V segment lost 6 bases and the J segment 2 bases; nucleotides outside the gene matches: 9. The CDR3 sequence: CASNDGTSGQQETQYF. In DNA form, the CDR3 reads TGCGCCAGCAACGACGGGACTAGCGGCCAGCAAGAGACCCAGTACTTC.

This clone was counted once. In nucleotides, the CDR3 is TGCGCCAGCAGCCCCAAACACAGTTCCTACGAGCAGTACTTC. This translates into CASSPKHSSYEQYF. J is TRBJ2-7 and V is TRBV4-3; D unclear. Trimming shortened V by 4 bases and J by 1 base, and 11 bases separated the two germline ends. There are 14 residues in the CDR3. Per the germline V gene, CDR1 is LGHNA and CDR2 is YSLEER.

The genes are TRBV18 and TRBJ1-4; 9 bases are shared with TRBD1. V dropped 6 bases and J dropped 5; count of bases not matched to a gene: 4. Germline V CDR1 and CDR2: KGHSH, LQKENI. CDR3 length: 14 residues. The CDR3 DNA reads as TGTGCCAGCTCCCCGGGACAGGGAAATGAAAAACTGTTTTTT. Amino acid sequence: CASSPGQGNEKLFF. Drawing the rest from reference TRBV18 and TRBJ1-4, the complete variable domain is NAGVMQNPRHLVRRRGQEARLRCSPMKGHSHVYWYRQLPEEGLKFMVYLQKENIIDESGMPKERFSAEFPKEGPSILRIQQVVRGDSAAYFCASSPGQGNEKLFFGSGTQLSVL.

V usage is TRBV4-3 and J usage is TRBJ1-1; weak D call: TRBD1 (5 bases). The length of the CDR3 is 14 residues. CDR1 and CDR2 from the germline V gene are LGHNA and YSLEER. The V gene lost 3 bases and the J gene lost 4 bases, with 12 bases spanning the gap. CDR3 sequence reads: CASSHRGSGTEAFF. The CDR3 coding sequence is TGCGCCAGCAGCCATAGGGGATCGGGCACTGAAGCTTTCTTT.

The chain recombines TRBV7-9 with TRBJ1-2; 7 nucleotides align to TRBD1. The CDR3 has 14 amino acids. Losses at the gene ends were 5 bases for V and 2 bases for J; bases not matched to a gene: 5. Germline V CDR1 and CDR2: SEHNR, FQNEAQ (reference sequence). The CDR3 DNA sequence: TGTGCCAGCAGCACGCGGACAGGCAACTATGGCTACACCTTC. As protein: CASSTRTGNYGYTF. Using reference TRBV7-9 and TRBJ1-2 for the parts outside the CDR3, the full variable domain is DTGVSQNPRHKITKRGQNVTFRCDPISEHNRLYWYRQTLGQGPEFLTYFQNEAQLEKSRLLSDRFSAERPKGSFSTLEIQRTEQGDSAMYLCASSTRTGNYGYTFGSGTRLTVV.

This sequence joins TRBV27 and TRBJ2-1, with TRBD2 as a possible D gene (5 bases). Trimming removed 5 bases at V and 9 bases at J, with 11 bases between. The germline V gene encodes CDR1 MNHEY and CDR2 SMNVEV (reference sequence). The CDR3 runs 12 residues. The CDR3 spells CASSPSLGEQFF. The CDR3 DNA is TGTGCCAGCAGTCCTAGCCTAGGTGAGCAGTTCTTC.

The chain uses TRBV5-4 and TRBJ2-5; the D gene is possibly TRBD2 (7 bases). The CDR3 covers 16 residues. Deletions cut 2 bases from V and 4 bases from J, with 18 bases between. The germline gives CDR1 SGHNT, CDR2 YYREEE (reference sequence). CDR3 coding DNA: TGTGCCAGCAGCTTAAGGGGGGGTGGGTCGGGAGAGACCCAGTACTTC. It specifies CASSLRGGGSGETQYF.